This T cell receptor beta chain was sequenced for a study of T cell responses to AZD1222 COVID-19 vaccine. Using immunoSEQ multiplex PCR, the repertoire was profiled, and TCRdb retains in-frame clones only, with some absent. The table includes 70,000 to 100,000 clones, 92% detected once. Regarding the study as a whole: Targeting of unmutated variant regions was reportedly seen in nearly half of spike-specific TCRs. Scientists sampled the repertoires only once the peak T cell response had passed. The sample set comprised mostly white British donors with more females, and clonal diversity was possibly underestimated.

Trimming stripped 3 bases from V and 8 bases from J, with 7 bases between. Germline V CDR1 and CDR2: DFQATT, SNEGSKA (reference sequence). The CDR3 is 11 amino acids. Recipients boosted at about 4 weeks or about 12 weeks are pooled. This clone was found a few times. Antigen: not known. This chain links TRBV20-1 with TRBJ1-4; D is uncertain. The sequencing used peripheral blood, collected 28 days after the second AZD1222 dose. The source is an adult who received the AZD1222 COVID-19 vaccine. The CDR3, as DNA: TGCAGTGCTAGCTGGGGAGAAAAACTGTTTTTT. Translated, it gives CSASWGEKLFF.